Only a few counts were recorded for the clone carrying this T cell receptor (beta chain). The SP2 primer and nested alpha and beta constant region primers amplified ligated cDNA in four rounds. TCRdb re-derived calls from the 5' RACE reads in MiXCR, one entry per CDR3 protein. The data show tens of thousands of distinct CDR3 sequences, around 7.7% seen once. These data come from a study of naive and memory T cell subsets. An oligonucleotide containing a UMI was ligated to the 3' end of TCR cDNA. The junction had 2 bases not matched to a gene; V was cut back by 2 bases and J by 5 bases. The V gene's germline CDR1 is WSHSY and CDR2 SAAADI. CDR3 length equals 13 residues.

The receptor was isolated from a male donor in good health. The V call is TRBV10-2, the J call TRBJ1-1; TRBD1 matches at 7 bases. Here the CDR3 reads CASSETRGTEAFF. DNA for the CDR3: TGCGCCAGCAGTGAGACCAGGGGGACTGAAGCTTTCTTT.